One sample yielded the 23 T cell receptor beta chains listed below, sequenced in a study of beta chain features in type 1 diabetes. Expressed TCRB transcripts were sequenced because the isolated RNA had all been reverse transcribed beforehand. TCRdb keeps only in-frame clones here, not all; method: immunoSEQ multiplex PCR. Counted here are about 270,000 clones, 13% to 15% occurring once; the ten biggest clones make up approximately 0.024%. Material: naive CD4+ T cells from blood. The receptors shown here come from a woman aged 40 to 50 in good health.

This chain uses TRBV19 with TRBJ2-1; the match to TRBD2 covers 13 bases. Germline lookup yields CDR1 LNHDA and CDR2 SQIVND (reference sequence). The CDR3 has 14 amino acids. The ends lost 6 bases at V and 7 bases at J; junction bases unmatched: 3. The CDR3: CASRLAGGGNEQFF. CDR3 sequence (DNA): TGTGCCAGTAGACTAGCGGGGGGGGGAAATGAGCAGTTCTTC. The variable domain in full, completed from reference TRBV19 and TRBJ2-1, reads DGGITQSPKYLFRKEGQNVTLSCEQNLNHDAMYWYRQDPGQGLRLIYYSQIVNDFQKGDIAEGYSVSREKKESFPLTVTSAQKNPTAFYLCASRLAGGGNEQFFGPGTRLTVL.

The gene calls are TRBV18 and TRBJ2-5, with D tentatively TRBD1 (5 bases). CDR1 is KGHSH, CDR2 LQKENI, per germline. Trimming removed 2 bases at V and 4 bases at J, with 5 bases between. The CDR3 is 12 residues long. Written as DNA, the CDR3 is TGTGCCAGCTCACCAGGGGCAGAGACCCAGTACTTC. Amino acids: CASSPGAETQYF.

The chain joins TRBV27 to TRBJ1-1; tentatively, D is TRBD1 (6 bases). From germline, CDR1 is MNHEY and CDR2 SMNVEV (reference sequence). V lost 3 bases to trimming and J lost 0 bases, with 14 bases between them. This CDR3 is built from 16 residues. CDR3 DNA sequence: TGTGCCAGCAGTTTTCTCGGACGGGACATGAACACTGAAGCTTTCTTT. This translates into CASSFLGRDMNTEAFF.

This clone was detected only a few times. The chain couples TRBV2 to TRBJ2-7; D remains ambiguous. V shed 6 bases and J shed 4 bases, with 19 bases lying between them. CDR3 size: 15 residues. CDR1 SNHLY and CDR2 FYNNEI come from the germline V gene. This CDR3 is CASSTPAAGLYEQYF. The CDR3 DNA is TGTGCCAGCAGCACGCCCGCCGCAGGATTGTACGAGCAGTACTTC.

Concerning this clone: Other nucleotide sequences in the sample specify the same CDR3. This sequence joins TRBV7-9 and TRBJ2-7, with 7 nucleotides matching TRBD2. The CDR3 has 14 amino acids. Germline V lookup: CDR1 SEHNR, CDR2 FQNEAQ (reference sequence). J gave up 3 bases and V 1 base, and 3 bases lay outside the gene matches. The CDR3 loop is CASSLGRGSYEQYF. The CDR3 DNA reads TGTGCCAGCAGCTTAGGGCGGGGGAGCTACGAGCAGTACTTC.

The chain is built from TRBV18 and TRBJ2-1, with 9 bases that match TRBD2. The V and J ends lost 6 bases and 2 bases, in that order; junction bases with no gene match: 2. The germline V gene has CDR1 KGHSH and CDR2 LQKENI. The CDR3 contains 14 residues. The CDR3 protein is CASSLAGTYNEQFF. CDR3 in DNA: TGTGCCAGCTCTCTAGCGGGAACCTACAATGAGCAGTTCTTC.

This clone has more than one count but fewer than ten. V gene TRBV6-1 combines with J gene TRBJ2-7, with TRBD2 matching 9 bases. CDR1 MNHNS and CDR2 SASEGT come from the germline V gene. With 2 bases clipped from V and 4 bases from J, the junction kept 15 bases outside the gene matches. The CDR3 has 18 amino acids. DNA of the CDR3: TGTGCCAGCAGTGAATGGAGTAGCGGGGGCTCAGCAGTTTACGAGCAGTACTTC. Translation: CASSEWSSGGSAVYEQYF.

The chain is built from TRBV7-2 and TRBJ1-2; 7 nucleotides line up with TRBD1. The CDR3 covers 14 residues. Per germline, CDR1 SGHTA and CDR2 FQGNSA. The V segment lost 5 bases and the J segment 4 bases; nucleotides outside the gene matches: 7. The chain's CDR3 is CASSPGTASYGYTF. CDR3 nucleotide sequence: TGTGCCAGCAGCCCGGGGACAGCTAGCTATGGCTACACCTTC. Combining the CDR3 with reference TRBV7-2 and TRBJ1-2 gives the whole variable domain GAGVSQSPSNKVTEKGKDVELRCDPISGHTALYWYRQSLGQGLEFLIYFQGNSAPDKSGLPSDRFSAERTGGSVSTLTIQRTQQEDSAVYLCASSPGTASYGYTFGSGTRLTVV.

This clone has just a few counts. The CDR3 bases are TGTGCCAGCAGTGAAGCGCGCCTAGCCAAAAACATTCAGTACTTC. Protein sequence: CASSEARLAKNIQYF. The genes are TRBV6-1 and TRBJ2-4; no clear D gene. Germline V gene lookup returns CDR1 MNHNS and CDR2 SASEGT. The CDR3 totals 15 residues. V was clipped by 0 bases and J by 0 bases, with 6 bases between them.

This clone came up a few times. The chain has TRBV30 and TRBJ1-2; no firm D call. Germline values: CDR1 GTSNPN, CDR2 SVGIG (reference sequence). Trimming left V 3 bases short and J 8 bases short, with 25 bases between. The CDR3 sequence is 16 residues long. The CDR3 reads CAWRLPLERFSGGYTF. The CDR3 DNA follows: TGTGCCTGGAGACTCCCCTTAGAGAGATTTTCGGGAGGCTACACCTTC.

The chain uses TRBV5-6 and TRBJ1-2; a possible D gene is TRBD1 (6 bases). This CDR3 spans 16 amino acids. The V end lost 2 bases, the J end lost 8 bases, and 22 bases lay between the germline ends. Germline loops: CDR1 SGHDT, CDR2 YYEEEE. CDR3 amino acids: CASSFRPETGSGGYTF. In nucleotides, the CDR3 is TGTGCCAGCAGCTTTCGCCCGGAAACAGGGTCGGGCGGCTACACCTTC. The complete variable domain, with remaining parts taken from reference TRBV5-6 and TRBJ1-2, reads DAGVTQSPTHLIKTRGQQVTLRCSPKSGHDTVSWYQQALGQGPQFIFQYYEEEERQRGNFPDRFSGHQFPNYSSELNVNALLLGDSALYLCASSFRPETGSGGYTFGSGTRLTVV.

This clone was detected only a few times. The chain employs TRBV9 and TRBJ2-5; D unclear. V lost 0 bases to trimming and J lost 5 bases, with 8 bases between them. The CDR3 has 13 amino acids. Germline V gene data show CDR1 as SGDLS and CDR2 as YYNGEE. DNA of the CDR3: TGTGCCAGCAGCGTAGGTAGCTGGGAGACCCAGTACTTC. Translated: CASSVGSWETQYF.

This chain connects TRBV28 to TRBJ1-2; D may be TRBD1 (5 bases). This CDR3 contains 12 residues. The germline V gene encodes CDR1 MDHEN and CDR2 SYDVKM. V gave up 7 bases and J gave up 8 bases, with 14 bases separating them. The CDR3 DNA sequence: TGTGCCAGCACCGAAGGGACTAGGGGCTACACCTTC. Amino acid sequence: CASTEGTRGYTF.

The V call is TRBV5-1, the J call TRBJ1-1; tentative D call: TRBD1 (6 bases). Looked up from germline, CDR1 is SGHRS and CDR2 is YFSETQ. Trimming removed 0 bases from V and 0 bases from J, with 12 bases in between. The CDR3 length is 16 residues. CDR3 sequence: CASSLATDRMNTEAFF. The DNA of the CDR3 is TGCGCCAGCAGCTTGGCGACCGACAGGATGAACACTGAAGCTTTCTTT.

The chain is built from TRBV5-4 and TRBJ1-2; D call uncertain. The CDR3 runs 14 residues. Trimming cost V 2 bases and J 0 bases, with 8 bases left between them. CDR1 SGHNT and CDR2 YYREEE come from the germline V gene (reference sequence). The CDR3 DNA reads TGTGCCAGCAGCTTCCGGGAGACTAACTATGGCTACACCTTC. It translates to CASSFRETNYGYTF.

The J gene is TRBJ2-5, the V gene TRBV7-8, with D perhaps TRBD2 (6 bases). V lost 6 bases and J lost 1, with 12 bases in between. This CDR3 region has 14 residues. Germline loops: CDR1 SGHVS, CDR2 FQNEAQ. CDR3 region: CASSLRTIQETQYF. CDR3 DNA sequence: TGTGCCAGCAGTCTGCGGACTATCCAAGAGACCCAGTACTTC.

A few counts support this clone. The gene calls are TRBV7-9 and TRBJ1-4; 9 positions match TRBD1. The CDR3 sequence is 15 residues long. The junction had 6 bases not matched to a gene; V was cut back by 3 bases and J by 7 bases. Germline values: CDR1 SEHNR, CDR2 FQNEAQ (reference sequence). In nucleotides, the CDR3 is TGTGCCAGCAGCTTTACAGGGGGCGAGGGTGAAAAACTGTTTTTT. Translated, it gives CASSFTGGEGEKLFF.

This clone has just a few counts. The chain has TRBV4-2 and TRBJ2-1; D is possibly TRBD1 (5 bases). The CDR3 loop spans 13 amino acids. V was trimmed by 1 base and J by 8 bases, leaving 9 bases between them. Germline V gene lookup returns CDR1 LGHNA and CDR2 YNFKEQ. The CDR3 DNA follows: TGTGCCAGCAGCCAAGCTACAGGTTATGAGCAGTTCTTC. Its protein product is CASSQATGYEQFF.

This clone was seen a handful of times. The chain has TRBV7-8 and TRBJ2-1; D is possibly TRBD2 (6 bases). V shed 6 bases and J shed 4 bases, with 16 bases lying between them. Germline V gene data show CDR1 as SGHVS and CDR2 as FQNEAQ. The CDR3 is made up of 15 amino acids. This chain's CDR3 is CASSSGRGGYNEQFF. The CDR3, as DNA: TGTGCCAGCAGTTCGGGGCGGGGAGGATACAATGAGCAGTTCTTC.

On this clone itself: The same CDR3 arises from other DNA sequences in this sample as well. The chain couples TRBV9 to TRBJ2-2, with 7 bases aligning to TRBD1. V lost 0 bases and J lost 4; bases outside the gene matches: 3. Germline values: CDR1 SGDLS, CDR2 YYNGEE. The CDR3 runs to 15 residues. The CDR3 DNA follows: TGTGCCAGCAGCGTAGTAGGGGGCGGCACCGGGGAGCTGTTTTTT. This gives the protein CASSVVGGGTGELFF.

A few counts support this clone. CDR3 residues: CAAGGLGNEQFF. The CDR3 DNA reads as TGTGCCGCGGGGGGTTTGGGGAATGAGCAGTTCTTC. This chain links TRBV2 with TRBJ2-1, with 8 bases that match TRBD2. V was clipped by 11 bases and J by 7 bases; unmatched bases: 7. Germline V lookup: CDR1 SNHLY, CDR2 FYNNEI. The CDR3 is 12 residues long.

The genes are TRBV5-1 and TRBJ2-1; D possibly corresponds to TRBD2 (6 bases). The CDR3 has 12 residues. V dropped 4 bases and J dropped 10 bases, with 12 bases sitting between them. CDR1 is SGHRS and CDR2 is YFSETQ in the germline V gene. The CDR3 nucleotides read TGCGCCAGCAGCATACTGCGGGGAGAGCAGTTCTTC. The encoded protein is CASSILRGEQFF.

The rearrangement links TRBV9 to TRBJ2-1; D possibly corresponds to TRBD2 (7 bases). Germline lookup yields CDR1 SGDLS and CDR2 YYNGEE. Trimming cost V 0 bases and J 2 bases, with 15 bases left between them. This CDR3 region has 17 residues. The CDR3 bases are TGTGCCAGCAGCGTAGGTGTACGGGGGGCGCCCTACAATGAGCAGTTCTTC. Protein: CASSVGVRGAPYNEQFF.